This passage covers 7 T cell receptor beta chains from one sample sequenced in a study of blood T cell repertoires in COVID-19. The protocol was immunoSEQ multiplex PCR, while the TCRdb copy is restricted to in-frame clones and leaves out a portion. Among about 210,000 clones listed, about 85% were seen once. Source material: peripheral blood. The receptors derive from a woman of 80 years or more with acute or convalescent COVID-19.

The rearrangement uses TRBV7-2 and TRBJ1-4, with 8 bases identical to TRBD1. Germline values: CDR1 SGHTA, CDR2 FQGNSA. CDR3 length equals 14 residues. The V gene end was trimmed by 2 bases and the J gene end by 7 bases; junction bases not matched to a gene: 3. The CDR3, as DNA: TGTGCCAGCAGCTTAAACAGGGGGAGTGAAAAACTGTTTTTT. Translated, it gives CASSLNRGSEKLFF. Variable domain in full (rest from reference TRBV7-2 and TRBJ1-4): GAGVSQSPSNKVTEKGKDVELRCDPISGHTALYWYRQSLGQGLEFLIYFQGNSAPDKSGLPSDRFSAERTGGSVSTLTIQRTQQEDSAVYLCASSLNRGSEKLFFGSGTQLSVL.

V usage is TRBV10-3 and J usage is TRBJ2-7, with 10 positions matching TRBD2. Germline CDR1 ENHRY, CDR2 SYGVKD. The V gene end was trimmed by 3 bases and the J gene end by 11 bases; junction bases not matched to a gene: 19. This CDR3 has 17 amino acids. The CDR3 region has the DNA TGTGCCATCAGTGATATGGTTCTGGGCTCCCCAGCGGGAGGGAAGTACTTC. Translation gives CAISDMVLGSPAGGKYF.

The gene calls are TRBV27 and TRBJ2-3, with 9 bases lining up with TRBD2. In germline, CDR1 is MNHEY, CDR2 SMNVEV (reference sequence). This CDR3 has 16 amino acids. V lost 2 bases, J lost 4 bases, and 7 bases stayed unmatched. CDR3 amino acids: CASSLRREGPADTQYF. The CDR3 DNA reads TGTGCCAGCAGTTTAAGGCGGGAGGGCCCGGCAGATACGCAGTATTTT.

In the case of this clone: The same CDR3 also results from other DNA sequences found in this sample. The V call is TRBV7-3, the J call TRBJ1-1, with a tentative D call TRBD1 (5 bases). The V and J ends lost 2 bases and 1 base respectively, with 5 bases between them. CDR1 is SGHTA and CDR2 is FQGTGA in the germline V gene. The CDR3 contains 13 residues. The chain's CDR3 is CASSLGQNTEAFF. The CDR3 bases are TGTGCCAGCAGCTTAGGACAGAACACTGAAGCTTTCTTT.

The V call is TRBV5-1, the J call TRBJ1-1; 11 nucleotides match TRBD1. Trimming took 0 bases from V and 1 from J; bases not matched to a gene: 5. The germline V gene has CDR1 SGHRS and CDR2 YFSETQ. The CDR3 is 17 amino acids. CDR3 nucleotides: TGCGCCAGCAGCTTGGGTCCCGGGACAGGGGGGAACACTGAAGCTTTCTTT. It yields the protein CASSLGPGTGGNTEAFF.

The chain couples TRBV11-2 to TRBJ1-2, with TRBD1 identical over 7 bases. The junction had 5 bases not matched to a gene; V was cut back by 5 bases and J by 5 bases. The CDR3 extends over 13 amino acids. CDR1 is SGHAT and CDR2 is FQNNGV in the germline V gene. This CDR3 is CASSPGQPYGYTF. As DNA, the CDR3 is TGTGCCAGCAGCCCGGGACAGCCGTATGGCTACACCTTC.

V gene TRBV15 combines with J gene TRBJ1-2, with 9 bases that match TRBD1. Trimming took 2 bases from V and 8 from J; bases not matched to a gene: 6. CDR3 length equals 14 residues. Germline assignment: CDR1 LNHNV and CDR2 YYDKDF (reference sequence). CDR3 coding DNA: TGTGCCACCAGCAGACCACAGGGGGCAGCGGGCTACACCTTC. Translating gives CATSRPQGAAGYTF.